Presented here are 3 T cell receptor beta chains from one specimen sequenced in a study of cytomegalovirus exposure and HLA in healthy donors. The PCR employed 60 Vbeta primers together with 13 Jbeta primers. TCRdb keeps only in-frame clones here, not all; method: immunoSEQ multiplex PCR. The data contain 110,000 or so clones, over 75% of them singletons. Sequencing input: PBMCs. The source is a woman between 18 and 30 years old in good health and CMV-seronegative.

The CDR3, as DNA: TGTGCCAGCAGTTTAGCGGGAGGGCCAGGAGAGCAGTACTTC. It is translated as CASSLAGGPGEQYF. J is TRBJ2-7 and V is TRBV27; the match to TRBD2 covers 9 bases. Germline V lookup: CDR1 MNHEY, CDR2 SMNVEV (reference sequence). Trimming cost V 2 bases and J 7 bases; bases outside gene matches: 6. This CDR3 is 14 amino acids long.

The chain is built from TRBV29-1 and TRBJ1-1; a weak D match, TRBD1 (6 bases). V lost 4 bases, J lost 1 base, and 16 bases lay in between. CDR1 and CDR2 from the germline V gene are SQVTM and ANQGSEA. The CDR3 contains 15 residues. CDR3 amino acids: CSVAFQGQENTEAFF. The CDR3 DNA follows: TGCAGCGTTGCGTTTCAGGGGCAAGAGAACACTGAAGCTTTCTTT. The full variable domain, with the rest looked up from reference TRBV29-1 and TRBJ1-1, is SAVISQKPSRDICQRGTSLTIQCQVDSQVTMMFWYRQQPGQSLTLIATANQGSEATYESGFVIDKFPISRPNLTFSTLTVSNMSPEDSSIYLCSVAFQGQENTEAFFGQGTRLTVV.

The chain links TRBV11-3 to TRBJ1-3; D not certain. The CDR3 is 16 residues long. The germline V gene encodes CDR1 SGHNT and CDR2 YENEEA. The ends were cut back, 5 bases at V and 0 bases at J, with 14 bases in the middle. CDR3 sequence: CASSPGRGFSGNTIYF. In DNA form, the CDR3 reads TGTGCCAGCAGCCCGGGCAGAGGGTTCTCTGGAAACACCATATATTTT.